This TCR beta chain appears in the sequencing data of a study of CD4 and CD8 cells across lung adenocarcinoma regions. Localized lung adenocarcinoma, a non-small cell lung cancer, affected the donors. This clonotype has more than one count but fewer than ten. At one end the junction does not follow the germline gene, possibly because of a read error. TCRdb reprocessed the PCR reads with MiXCR, giving one entry per CDR3 protein. The sample yields roughly 24,000 distinct CDR3 sequences, 40% to 65% seen once. The receptor was isolated from a male donor with lung adenocarcinoma. The CD4 and CD8 labels of this study may be unreliable. Specimen: CD4+ T cells from the center of a lung tumor.

CDR3 coding DNA: TGCGCCAGCAGCCAGAGCGGGGGTGGGGGTGAAAAGCTGTTTTTT. It specifies CASSQSGGGGEKLFF. This chain links TRBV4-1 with TRBJ1-4, with D possibly TRBD1 on 5 matching bases. The CDR3 covers 15 residues. Looked up from germline, CDR1 is MGHRA and CDR2 is YSYEKL.